This T cell receptor beta chain stems from a study of beta chain features in type 1 diabetes. Study-level points and caveats: Within each of all four CD4+ subsets, Type 1 diabetes patients had TCRB CDR3s that were moderately but significantly shorter. Healthy donors had naive, central memory and Treg TCRB repertoires that appeared less similar than those seen among patients. The question left open here concerned HLA type influencing TCRB rearrangement.

CD45RO/CCR7/CD25/CD127/CD95/CD27 separated CD4+ naive, central memory, regulatory and stem cell-like memory cells by sorting. Sort purity for all populations was recorded as exceeding 98%. Reverse transcribing all isolated RNA meant expressed TCRB transcripts were sequenced. Generated by immunoSEQ multiplex PCR, the TCRdb table keeps only in-frame clones and is missing some. This sample has fewer than 350,000 clones, with 15% found just once. Germline V lookup: CDR1 SGDLS, CDR2 YYNGEE. Trimming shortened V by 1 base and J by 9 bases, and 20 bases separated the two germline ends. This CDR3 contains 16 residues. This clone has just a few counts. Its antigen is not identified.

V usage is TRBV9 and J usage is TRBJ2-1; D might be TRBD2 (6 bases). This TCR derives from a man aged 18-30 years with type 1 diabetes. Sequences were obtained from naive CD4+ T cells from blood. The CDR3 sequence is CASSVSGGTRRGEQFF. CDR3 in DNA: TGTGCCAGCAGCGTATCCGGGGGAACGCGGCGGGGTGAGCAGTTCTTC.